The 29 T cell receptor beta chains listed next were all sequenced from one sample in a study of early T cells in non-severe SARS-CoV-2 infection. TCRdb reanalysed the 5' RACE reads using MiXCR and keeps one entry per CDR3 protein. Of some 57,000 distinct CDR3 sequences detected, about 10% appear once; the ten largest clones hold under 5%. Sequenced input: whole blood. The receptor set was obtained from an adult who was a healthcare worker with PCR-confirmed SARS-CoV-2 infection or an uninfected control (not recorded which).

In its sample, this clonotype was seen many times. The chain has TRBV29-1 and TRBJ2-3; 7 bases map to TRBD2. CDR3 length: 11 amino acids. V lost 6 bases, J lost 5 bases, and 2 bases stayed unmatched. From germline, CDR1 is SQVTM and CDR2 ANQGSEA. The CDR3 protein is CSVGEGDTQYF. The CDR3 nucleotides read TGCAGCGTGGGGGAGGGAGATACGCAGTATTTT.

This clonotype was counted ten times or more. The chain couples TRBV18 to TRBJ1-4, with a weak D call TRBD1 (6 bases). The CDR3 runs 13 residues. The V gene lost 5 bases and the J gene lost 7 bases, with 11 bases spanning the gap. Germline V gene sequence: CDR1 KGHSH, CDR2 LQKENI. This chain's CDR3 is CASSIRDIEKLFF. Written as DNA, the CDR3 is TGTGCCAGCTCAATACGGGACATTGAAAAACTGTTTTTT.

The J gene is TRBJ2-1, the V gene TRBV6-5; TRBD2 agrees at 9 bases. With 4 bases clipped from V and 15 bases from J, the junction kept 10 bases outside the gene matches. The CDR3 has 13 residues. Germline-derived CDR1 and CDR2 are MNHEY and SVGAGI. For the CDR3, the DNA is TGTGCCAGCAGTTCCCTTAGCGGGGGCCCGGGGTTCTTC. It yields the protein CASSSLSGGPGFF.

The table lists this clonotype with a few counts. The V call is TRBV29-1, the J call TRBJ2-3, with 12 bases matching TRBD2. Germline V lookup: CDR1 SQVTM, CDR2 ANQGSEA. Trimming removed 6 bases from V and 4 bases from J; junction bases left unmatched: 8. There are 15 residues in the CDR3. The chain's CDR3 is CSVIRLAGVPDTQYF. DNA for the CDR3: TGCAGCGTAATCCGACTAGCGGGAGTTCCAGATACGCAGTATTTT.

This clonotype was seen repeatedly, ten times or more. Here the CDR3 DNA reads TGCGCCAGCAGCCCTGGTCCAGGGAGCTACGAGCAGTACTTC. Translation: CASSPGPGSYEQYF. The chain combines TRBV5-1 with TRBJ2-7; either TRBD1 or TRBD2 may supply D (5 bases each). The V gene's germline CDR1 is SGHRS and CDR2 YFSETQ. Trimming took 4 bases from V and 3 from J, leaving 14 bases between them. The CDR3 runs 14 residues. The full variable domain, its missing parts supplied by reference TRBV5-1 and TRBJ2-7, is KAGVTQTPRYLIKTRGQQVTLSCSPISGHRSVSWYQQTPGQGLQFLFEYFSETQRNKGNFPGRFSGRQFSNSRSEMNVSTLELGDSALYLCASSPGPGSYEQYFGPGTRLTVT.

This clonotype was seen repeatedly, ten times or more. V gene TRBV10-2 combines with J gene TRBJ1-1, with 7 nucleotides matching TRBD1. The CDR3 loop spans 13 amino acids. CDR1 and CDR2 from the germline V gene are WSHSY and SAAADI. With 9 bases clipped from V and 0 bases from J, the junction kept 4 bases outside the gene matches. The CDR3 reads CASYRGLNTEAFF. The CDR3 bases are TGCGCCAGTTACAGGGGTCTGAACACTGAAGCTTTCTTT.

This clonotype has more than one count but fewer than ten. V is TRBV29-1 and J is TRBJ1-1; the match to TRBD1 covers 9 bases. Per germline, CDR1 SQVTM and CDR2 ANQGSEA. Trimming cost V 5 bases and J 6 bases; bases outside gene matches: 7. The CDR3 has 13 amino acids. The CDR3 spells CSVWTGEGSEAFF. CDR3 coding DNA: TGCAGCGTTTGGACAGGGGAGGGGTCTGAAGCTTTCTTT. Looking up the rest from reference TRBV29-1 and TRBJ1-1 gives the full variable domain: SAVISQKPSRDICQRGTSLTIQCQVDSQVTMMFWYRQQPGQSLTLIATANQGSEATYESGFVIDKFPISRPNLTFSTLTVSNMSPEDSSIYLCSVWTGEGSEAFFGQGTRLTVV.

The chain joins TRBV29-1 to TRBJ2-7; unclear D gene. The CDR3 sequence is 12 residues long. CDR1 is SQVTM, CDR2 ANQGSEA, per germline. Trimming removed 4 bases from V and 0 bases from J, with 7 bases in between. CDR3 region: CSVGRDSYEQYF. CDR3 DNA: TGCAGCGTTGGACGTGACTCCTACGAGCAGTACTTC.

In its sample, this clonotype was seen many times. V usage is TRBV7-9 and J usage is TRBJ1-1; D is undetermined. V was pared by 1 base and J by 6 bases, with 6 bases between. The germline V gene encodes CDR1 SEHNR and CDR2 FQNEAQ (reference sequence). The CDR3 is 12 amino acids. The CDR3 reads CASSLGFAEAFF. CDR3 nucleotide sequence: TGTGCCAGCAGCTTAGGGTTCGCTGAAGCTTTCTTT.

This clonotype was observed many times. The chain carries TRBV2 and TRBJ1-4; 7 bases match TRBD1. This CDR3 is 13 amino acids long. Germline CDR1 is SNHLY and CDR2 is FYNNEI. Trimming cost V 8 bases and J 5 bases; bases outside gene matches: 5. The CDR3: CASGGTANEKLFF. CDR3 sequence (DNA): TGTGCCAGCGGGGGGACAGCAAATGAAAAACTGTTTTTT. Based on the CDR3 plus reference TRBV2 and TRBJ1-4, the full variable domain is EPEVTQTPSHQVTQMGQEVILRCVPISNHLYFYWYRQILGQKVEFLVSFYNNEISEKSEIFDDQFSVERPDGSNFTLKIRSTKLEDSAMYFCASGGTANEKLFFGSGTQLSVL.

The table lists this clonotype with many counts. The gene calls are TRBV20-1 and TRBJ2-1; 8 bases map to TRBD2. The CDR3 is made up of 14 amino acids. Germline CDR1 and CDR2: DFQATT and SNEGSKA (reference sequence). The ends lost 2 bases at V and 10 bases at J; junction bases unmatched: 10. This chain's CDR3 is CSARTGGGGREQFF. Written as DNA, the CDR3 is TGCAGTGCTAGAACGGGCGGCGGGGGGCGAGAGCAGTTCTTC.

To note about this clonotype: A much larger clone is a single base away; this may be a read error. The CDR3 nucleotides read TGCGCCAGCAGTGAGTTCAGGACAAGATACCACGAGCAGTACTTC. It yields the protein CASSEFRTRYHEQYF. The chain links TRBV10-2 to TRBJ2-7, with D tentatively TRBD1 (5 bases). Deletions cut 1 base from V and 5 bases from J, with 15 bases between. CDR1 is WSHSY and CDR2 is SAAADI in the germline V gene. The CDR3 is 15 amino acids.

This clonotype has a handful of counts. V usage is TRBV2 and J usage is TRBJ2-1, with 13 nucleotides matching TRBD2. Germline V gene sequence: CDR1 SNHLY, CDR2 FYNNEI. V was pared by 4 bases and J by 9 bases, with 3 bases of the junction left unmatched. The CDR3 covers 14 residues. The CDR3 here is CASSGLAGGLEQFF. DNA for the CDR3: TGTGCCAGCAGTGGACTAGCGGGAGGCCTTGAGCAGTTCTTC.

This clonotype was observed at least ten times. The rearrangement joins TRBV11-2 to TRBJ1-3; D call uncertain. Germline-derived CDR1 and CDR2 are SGHAT and FQNNGV. The CDR3 contains 16 residues. The V end was cut by 3 bases, the J end by 0 bases, with 12 bases between. CDR3 nucleotide sequence: TGTGCCAGCAGCTTGCTTCGGAAACGCTCTGGAAACACCATATATTTT. It codes for CASSLLRKRSGNTIYF.

In regard to this clonotype: Given a much more abundant clone one base away, this may be a read error. The conserved final phenylalanine or tryptophan is absent from the CDR3, which likely points to a read error. The gene calls are TRBV20-1 and TRBJ2-1; the D gene is possibly TRBD2 (7 bases). The CDR3 sequence is 14 residues long. The V gene's germline CDR1 is DFQATT and CDR2 SNEGSKA (reference sequence). Trimming removed 5 bases at V and 3 bases at J, with 14 bases between. DNA for the CDR3: TGCAGTGCTGGGAGGGGGGGAGACTACAATGAGCAGTTCCTC. Its translation is CSAGRGGDYNEQFL.

The rearrangement links TRBV5-5 to TRBJ2-4, with D possibly matching TRBD2 (6 bases). The CDR3 length is 16 residues. Per the germline V gene, CDR1 is SGHKS and CDR2 is YYEKEE (reference sequence). Trimming removed 5 bases from V and 3 bases from J, with 18 bases in between. In DNA form, the CDR3 reads TGTGCCAGCAGTTCGACCGGGAGTTCGGTCAAAAACATTCAGTACTTC. This sequence encodes CASSSTGSSVKNIQYF.

This clonotype was seen many times. CDR3 protein: CASRRGQGNTEAFF. CDR3 sequence (DNA): TGTGCCAGCAGAAGGGGACAGGGGAACACTGAAGCTTTCTTT. The J gene is TRBJ1-1, the V gene TRBV3-1, with TRBD1 identical over 9 bases. In germline, CDR1 is LGHDT, CDR2 YNNKEL (reference sequence). The CDR3 spans 14 residues. V dropped 6 bases and J dropped 1; count of bases not matched to a gene: 3.

This clonotype was observed at least ten times. The chain combines TRBV27 with TRBJ1-3; a possible D gene is TRBD1 (6 bases). Trimming shortened V by 7 bases and J by 4 bases, and 14 bases separated the two germline ends. Germline V gives CDR1 MNHEY, CDR2 SMNVEV (reference sequence). The CDR3 has 14 amino acids. CDR3 DNA: TGTGCCAGCATGCAGGGGCCGGGAGGAAACACCATATATTTT. Its protein is CASMQGPGGNTIYF.

The chain recombines TRBV7-2 with TRBJ2-1; 8 positions match TRBD2. CDR3 size: 15 residues. V lost 5 bases, J lost 5 bases, and 8 bases stayed unmatched. Germline CDR1 and CDR2: SGHTA and FQGNSA. For the CDR3, the DNA is TGTGCCAGCAGCCCCGTGAGCGGGAGCCACAATGAGCAGTTCTTC. This translates into CASSPVSGSHNEQFF.

This clonotype was seen many times. The rearrangement uses TRBV15 and TRBJ1-3; D may be TRBD1 (6 bases). Trimming left V 0 bases short and J 0 bases short, with 12 bases between. Germline V gene lookup returns CDR1 LNHNV and CDR2 YYDKDF (reference sequence). This CDR3 is 17 amino acids long. The CDR3: CATSRDHGRGSGNTIYF. CDR3 sequence (DNA): TGTGCCACCAGCAGAGATCACGGCAGGGGCTCTGGAAACACCATATATTTT.

This clonotype was recorded only once. This clone may be a read error of a much larger clone one base away. This rearrangement joins TRBV29-1 to TRBJ2-5; tentatively, D is TRBD1 (8 bases). The CDR3 sequence is 17 residues long. Trimming cost V 5 bases and J 4 bases, with 26 bases left between them. Germline V gene data show CDR1 as SQVTM and CDR2 as ANQGSEA. CDR3 protein: CSVPGGDRDYNRETQYF. The CDR3 bases are TGCAGCGTTCCAGGGGGCGACAGGGACTACAACCGAGAGACCCAGTACTTC. Supplemented by reference TRBV29-1 and TRBJ2-5, the full variable domain reads SAVISQKPSRDICQRGTSLTIQCQVDSQVTMMFWYRQQPGQSLTLIATANQGSEATYESGFVIDKFPISRPNLTFSTLTVSNMSPEDSSIYLCSVPGGDRDYNRETQYFGPGTRLLVL.

This clonotype has a count of ten or more. This sequence joins TRBV18 and TRBJ1-4; unclear D gene. V dropped 2 bases and J dropped 4 bases, with 11 bases sitting between them. The CDR3 has 15 residues. Germline V gene lookup returns CDR1 KGHSH and CDR2 LQKENI. The chain's CDR3 is CASSPGRQLNEKLFF. DNA of the CDR3: TGTGCCAGCTCACCAGGTCGGCAGCTTAATGAAAAACTGTTTTTT. The full variable domain, its missing parts supplied by reference TRBV18 and TRBJ1-4, is NAGVMQNPRHLVRRRGQEARLRCSPMKGHSHVYWYRQLPEEGLKFMVYLQKENIIDESGMPKERFSAEFPKEGPSILRIQQVVRGDSAAYFCASSPGRQLNEKLFFGSGTQLSVL.

This clonotype came up many times. This chain links TRBV7-2 with TRBJ2-3; 12 nucleotides line up with TRBD2. In germline, CDR1 is SGHTA, CDR2 FQGNSA. The CDR3 has 15 residues. The ends lost 5 bases at V and 5 bases at J; junction bases unmatched: 5. The CDR3 DNA is TGTGCCAGCAGCCGACTAGCGGGAGCCGTAGATACGCAGTATTTT. Its protein is CASSRLAGAVDTQYF.

J is TRBJ2-7 and V is TRBV29-1; 8 nucleotides match TRBD2. Germline V gives CDR1 SQVTM, CDR2 ANQGSEA. The CDR3 runs to 11 residues. The V segment lost 4 bases and the J segment 6 bases; nucleotides outside the gene matches: 2. As DNA, the CDR3 is TGCAGCGTTGGCCGGGGGGGCGAGCAGTACTTC. This encodes CSVGRGGEQYF.

This clonotype was seen at least ten times. The gene calls are TRBV29-1 and TRBJ2-1; TRBD2 agrees at 7 bases. The V and J ends lost 7 bases and 0 bases, in that order; junction bases with no gene match: 6. Germline V gene data show CDR1 as SQVTM and CDR2 as ANQGSEA. This CDR3 spans 14 amino acids. The CDR3 sequence: CSGGERGSYNEQFF. In nucleotides, the CDR3 is TGCAGCGGTGGGGAGCGGGGCTCCTACAATGAGCAGTTCTTC.

The rearrangement joins TRBV6-1 to TRBJ1-6; possible D gene TRBD1, 5 bases. Trimming stripped 8 bases from V and 3 bases from J, with 11 bases between. The germline V gene has CDR1 MNHNS and CDR2 SASEGT. The CDR3 is made up of 14 amino acids. Written as DNA, the CDR3 is TGTGCCAGCGGGAGGGGAGGCTATAATTCACCCCTCCACTTT. Protein: CASGRGGYNSPLHF.

This clonotype showed up just a few times. The chain couples TRBV29-1 to TRBJ2-7; D may be TRBD1 (6 bases). Trimming stripped 6 bases from V and 2 bases from J, with 8 bases between. This CDR3 has 11 residues. CDR1 is SQVTM and CDR2 is ANQGSEA in the germline V gene. CDR3 nucleotides: TGCAGCGTAAGGGGGACCTACGAGCAGTACTTC. It encodes CSVRGTYEQYF.

The table lists this clonotype with a few counts. The chain joins TRBV2 to TRBJ2-1; 15 bases are shared with TRBD2. The CDR3 has 16 residues. The V segment lost 6 bases and the J segment 0 bases; nucleotides outside the gene matches: 0. Germline CDR1 reads SNHLY; CDR2 reads FYNNEI. Here the CDR3 DNA reads TGTGCCAGCAGGGGACTAGCGGGGGGCTCCTACAATGAGCAGTTCTTC. Its translation: CASRGLAGGSYNEQFF.

This clonotype has more than one count but fewer than ten. V is TRBV3-1 and J is TRBJ2-3, with D uncertain. The length of the CDR3 is 12 residues. Germline V gives CDR1 LGHDT, CDR2 YNNKEL (reference sequence). Between the trimmed V and J ends, which lost 3 bases and 13 bases, there was a span of 14 bases. DNA of the CDR3: TGTGCCAGCAGCCATGCCGGGCCAGAGAAGTATTTT. This sequence encodes CASSHAGPEKYF.